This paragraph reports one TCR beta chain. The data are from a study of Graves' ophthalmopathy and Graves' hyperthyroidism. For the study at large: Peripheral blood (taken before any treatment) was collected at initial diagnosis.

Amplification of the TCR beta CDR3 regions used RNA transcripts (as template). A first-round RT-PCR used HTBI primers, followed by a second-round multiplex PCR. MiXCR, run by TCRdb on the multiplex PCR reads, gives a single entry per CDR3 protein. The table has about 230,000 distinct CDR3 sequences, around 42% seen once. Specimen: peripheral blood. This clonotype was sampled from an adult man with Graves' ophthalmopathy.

The CDR3 DNA reads TGTGCCAGCAGTGAAGACGCTGCCGGGTTGGGAGAGACCCAGTACTTC. Translated: CASSEDAAGLGETQYF. V usage is TRBV2 and J usage is TRBJ2-5; D uncertain. This CDR3 spans 16 amino acids. In germline, CDR1 is SNHLY, CDR2 FYNNEI. Trimming removed 1 base from V and 4 bases from J, with 16 bases in between. The variable domain in full, with the rest retrieved from reference TRBV2 and TRBJ2-5, is EPEVTQTPSHQVTQMGQEVILRCVPISNHLYFYWYRQILGQKVEFLVSFYNNEISEKSEIFDDQFSVERPDGSNFTLKIRSTKLEDSAMYFCASSEDAAGLGETQYFGPGTRLLVL.